These 14 T cell receptor beta chains were sequenced from one sample in a study of blood T cell repertoires in COVID-19. The protocol was immunoSEQ multiplex PCR, while the TCRdb copy is restricted to in-frame clones and leaves out a portion. The profile shows around 300,000 clones, nearly 90% of them singletons. Material: PBMCs or T cells enriched from blood (not recorded which). The origin of the receptors is a woman between 18 and 30 years old with acute COVID-19.

The rearrangement links TRBV19 to TRBJ1-2, with D perhaps TRBD1 (5 bases). V was clipped by 3 bases and J by 5 bases, with 16 bases between them. Germline CDR1 LNHDA, CDR2 SQIVND (reference sequence). The CDR3 loop spans 15 amino acids. CDR3 sequence reads: CASSIAPGERYGYTF. Written as DNA, the CDR3 is TGTGCCAGTAGTATCGCCCCGGGGGAGAGGTATGGCTACACCTTC.

The rearrangement uses TRBV5-8 and TRBJ2-5; the match to TRBD2 covers 11 bases. J gave up 2 bases and V 4 bases, and 7 bases lay outside the gene matches. Per the germline V gene, CDR1 is SGHTS and CDR2 is YDEGEE. The CDR3 runs 16 residues. The chain's CDR3 is CASSRGGTSGQETQYF. The CDR3 region has the DNA TGTGCCAGCAGCCGCGGTGGGACTAGCGGACAAGAGACCCAGTACTTC. Filled out from reference TRBV5-8 and TRBJ2-5, the complete variable domain reads EAGVTQSPTHLIKTRGQQATLRCSPISGHTSVYWYQQALGLGLQFLLWYDEGEERNRGNFPPRFSGRQFPNYSSELNVNALELEDSALYLCASSRGGTSGQETQYFGPGTRLLVL.

The V and J genes are TRBV30 and TRBJ1-2; possibly TRBD1 for D (6 bases). V lost 3 bases to trimming and J lost 11 bases, with 19 bases between them. The germline V gene has CDR1 GTSNPN and CDR2 SVGIG (reference sequence). CDR3 size: 13 residues. This chain's CDR3 is CAWSAGGPFSYTF. CDR3 bases: TGTGCCTGGAGCGCGGGGGGGCCTTTTAGTTACACCTTC.

V gene TRBV5-4 combines with J gene TRBJ1-1; D possibly corresponds to TRBD1 (6 bases). From germline, CDR1 is SGHNT and CDR2 YYREEE (reference sequence). The ends were cut back, 4 bases at V and 0 bases at J, with 16 bases in the middle. This CDR3 spans 16 amino acids. CDR3 in DNA: TGTGCCAGCAGCCCTACGACAGGATACATGAACACTGAAGCTTTCTTT. Translating it yields CASSPTTGYMNTEAFF.

V gene TRBV6-6 combines with J gene TRBJ1-3, with 10 nucleotides matching TRBD1. Germline V gene data show CDR1 as MNHNY and CDR2 as SVGAGI (reference sequence). V lost 4 bases to trimming and J lost 2 bases; unmatched junction nucleotides: 2. This CDR3 is 15 amino acids long. In DNA, the CDR3 is TGTGCCAGCAGTTTTGGGACAGGGGCTGGAAACACCATATATTTT. It translates to CASSFGTGAGNTIYF.

About this clone: With a much larger clone just one base away, this may be a read error. The chain has TRBV6-2 or TRBV6-3 and TRBJ2-7, with TRBD1 matching over 7 bases. The junction had 1 base not matched to a gene; V was cut back by 2 bases and J by 3 bases. The V gene's germline CDR1 is MNHEY and CDR2 SVGEGT. This CDR3 has 13 amino acids. CDR3 in amino acids: CASSYDRDYEQYF. The CDR3, as DNA: TGTGCCAGCAGTTACGACAGGGACTACGAGCAGTACTTC.

This clone was observed once. The chain employs TRBV7-9 and TRBJ1-2, with TRBD1 matching over 8 bases. This CDR3 region has 15 residues. V lost 2 bases, J lost 4 bases, and 6 bases stayed unmatched. CDR1 is SEHNR and CDR2 is FQNEAQ in the germline V gene (reference sequence). CDR3 in amino acids: CASSLISGQGYGYTF. DNA of the CDR3: TGTGCCAGCAGCTTAATATCCGGACAGGGCTATGGCTACACCTTC.

The J gene is TRBJ1-2, the V gene TRBV28; TRBD1 aligns across 8 bases. The CDR3 has 15 residues. V trimming: 2 bases; J trimming: 7 bases; junction bases outside the gene matches: 9. Germline CDR1 and CDR2: MDHEN and SYDVKM. This CDR3 reads CASSLGPQGAGGYTF. Here the CDR3 DNA reads TGTGCCAGCAGTTTAGGTCCCCAGGGGGCTGGTGGCTACACCTTC.

The J gene is TRBJ2-5, the V gene TRBV6-6; no clear D gene. Per germline, CDR1 MNHNY and CDR2 SVGAGI (reference sequence). The V gene lost 6 bases and the J gene lost 4 bases, with 6 bases spanning the gap. The CDR3 spans 11 residues. In DNA form, the CDR3 reads TGTGCCAGCAGAACATTAGAGACCCAGTACTTC. This gives the protein CASRTLETQYF.

The rearrangement links TRBV4-2 to TRBJ2-7; weak D call: TRBD2 (5 bases). CDR3 length: 14 amino acids. Trimming shortened V by 0 bases and J by 2 bases, and 8 bases separated the two germline ends. From germline, CDR1 is LGHNA and CDR2 YNFKEQ. The DNA of the CDR3 is TGTGCCAGCAGCCAAGATGAGGGTCCCTACGAGCAGTACTTC. Translated, it gives CASSQDEGPYEQYF.

The chain has TRBV4-3 and TRBJ2-7; D unclear. CDR3 length: 15 residues. The V and J ends lost 0 bases and 1 base respectively, with 10 bases between them. Germline V gene lookup returns CDR1 LGHNA and CDR2 YSLEER. The CDR3, as DNA: TGCGCCAGCAGCCAAGATAGAGACTTTTCCTACGAGCAGTACTTC. It codes for CASSQDRDFSYEQYF.

This chain uses TRBV30 with TRBJ2-7; TRBD2 agrees at 12 bases. Losses at the gene ends were 1 base for V and 6 bases for J; bases not matched to a gene: 7. The CDR3 totals 15 residues. Looked up from germline, CDR1 is GTSNPN and CDR2 is SVGIG (reference sequence). CDR3 nucleotide sequence: TGTGCCTGGAGTGGACTAGCGGGAGTTCAAGGCGAGCAGTACTTC. This sequence encodes CAWSGLAGVQGEQYF.

CDR3 DNA sequence: TGTGCCAGCAGCTTAGCGCGCCGGGGTTCCTACAATGAGCAGTTCTTC. The encoded protein is CASSLARRGSYNEQFF. The chain recombines TRBV7-9 with TRBJ2-1; D is possibly TRBD2 (5 bases). Trimming removed 0 bases at V and 1 base at J, with 10 bases between. CDR3 length equals 16 residues. In germline, CDR1 is SEHNR, CDR2 FQNEAQ (reference sequence).

The rearrangement links TRBV29-1 to TRBJ2-7; 9 bases fit TRBD1. V shed 1 base and J 5 bases; nucleotides not matched to a gene: 12. CDR3 length: 16 amino acids. The germline V gene has CDR1 SQVTM and CDR2 ANQGSEA. In DNA, the CDR3 is TGCAGCGTTGAAGCCACACCGGGACAGGGCATTGACGAGCAGTACTTC. Amino acid sequence: CSVEATPGQGIDEQYF.